This TCR beta chain was captured by sequencing in a study of T cell responses to AZD1222 COVID-19 vaccine. Study-wide findings and caveats: Researchers report vaccine-associated CD4 TCRs spanning spike, with dominance at 160-218 and 743-854.

The repertoire was sequenced with immunoSEQ multiplex PCR; TCRdb's copy has only in-frame clones and lacks some. Seen here are fewer than 130,000 clones, around 92% observed once, and the top ten hold about 7.8%. Regarding this clone: Antigen specificity is unknown.

Germline values: CDR1 SNHLY, CDR2 FYNNEI. Trimming stripped 8 bases from V and 8 bases from J, with 15 bases between. The CDR3 length is 13 residues. The chain carries TRBV2 and TRBJ1-4; no clear D gene. The origin of this receptor is an adult in good health. Sequences were derived from peripheral blood, sampled on day 0 of AZD1222 vaccination. The CDR3 DNA sequence: TGTGCCAGCCACGTCCTGGGCGAGGAAAAACTGTTTTTT. It codes for CASHVLGEEKLFF. The full variable domain, in which reference TRBV2 and TRBJ1-4 provide the parts outside the CDR3, is EPEVTQTPSHQVTQMGQEVILRCVPISNHLYFYWYRQILGQKVEFLVSFYNNEISEKSEIFDDQFSVERPDGSNFTLKIRSTKLEDSAMYFCASHVLGEEKLFFGSGTQLSVL.